The entry below describes one T cell receptor beta chain. What it recognizes is unknown. This specimen belongs to a study of a mutant IDH1 vaccine in newly diagnosed glioma. About the study: Earlier care involved radiotherapy, temozolomide, or both, and the majority received both. Study-level results: Pseudoprogression appeared independent of alterations in top peripheral clonotypes.

The table came from immunoSEQ multiplex PCR; TCRdb's copy has only in-frame clones and leaves some out. The sample contains about 44,000 clones, about 91% of which appear only once. The length of the CDR3 is 14 residues. Germline V gene data show CDR1 as SGHAT and CDR2 as FQNNGV. Documented time point: week 23, last vaccination. Each vaccine dose was 300 ug of mutant IDH1 20-mer peptide, with topical imiquimod. The sample here was PBMCs, taken from a glioma patient whose treatment included an IDH1 peptide vaccine. The chain uses TRBV11-2 and TRBJ2-5; TRBD1 agrees at 8 bases. The end of the DNA aligns better with TRBJ2-7, so the J call may be wrong. The TCR sequence derives from a man aged 50 to 59 with glioma. The CDR3 DNA follows: TGTGCCAGCAGCTTGGTTACAGGGGGCTACGAGCAGTACTTC. Its protein product is CASSLVTGGYEQYF.